Presented here are 21 T cell receptor beta chains from one specimen sequenced in a study of CD8+CD57+ T cells in acquired aplastic anemia. Template material for TCR beta VDJ and CDR3 profiling consisted of genomic DNA. TCRdb re-called the reads through MiXCR, storing one row per CDR3 protein. The sample has roughly 500,000 distinct CDR3 sequences; roughly 34% are singletons. Patients included in sequencing had previously demonstrated CD8+CD57+ cell expansion by flow cytometry. Sequenced sample: sorted CD4+, CD8+, or CD8+CD57+ T cells (not recorded which) from PBMCs. The receptors originated from a human donor with aplastic anemia.

In this sample, this clonotype turned up many times. This chain connects TRBV9 to TRBJ2-7; 7 bases map to TRBD2. V was pared by 3 bases and J by 2 bases, with 5 bases of the junction left unmatched. The germline CDR1 and CDR2 sequences are SGDLS and YYNGEE. The CDR3 runs to 14 residues. The CDR3 DNA is TGTGCCAGCAGCGGCGGGACTACGGCCTACGAGCAGTACTTC. Protein: CASSGGTTAYEQYF.

V usage is TRBV6-1 and J usage is TRBJ1-5; D may be TRBD1 (5 bases). There are 16 residues in the CDR3. Germline CDR1 and CDR2: MNHNS and SASEGT. With 6 bases removed from V and 0 bases from J, the gap between germline ends came to 15 bases. CDR3 in amino acids: CASRKRDGYSNQPQHF. The CDR3 DNA reads TGTGCCAGCAGAAAAAGGGACGGCTATAGCAATCAGCCCCAGCATTTT.

About this clonotype: Since a much larger clone is just one base distant, this may be a read error. The V gene is TRBV5-1, the J gene TRBJ2-7; the match to TRBD1 covers 8 bases. The junction had 7 bases not matched to a gene; V was cut back by 3 bases and J by 8 bases. CDR1 and CDR2 from the germline V gene are SGHRS and YFSETQ. The CDR3 covers 13 residues. CDR3 residues: CASSSGGRYKQYF. CDR3 DNA: TGCGCCAGCAGCTCAGGGGGCAGGTACAAGCAGTACTTC.

For this clonotype: Given a much more abundant clone one base away, this may be a read error. V usage is TRBV7-2 and J usage is TRBJ1-2; D gene unclear. V shed 0 bases and J shed 4 bases, with 9 bases lying between them. The CDR3 spans 14 residues. From germline, CDR1 is SGHTA and CDR2 FQGNSA. CDR3 sequence: CASSLARGTYGYTF. The CDR3 coding sequence is TGTGCCAGCAGCTTAGCTCGGGGTACCTATGGCTACACCTTC.

This chain joins TRBV20-1 and TRBJ1-2; tentatively, D is TRBD1 (5 bases). In germline, CDR1 is DFQATT, CDR2 SNEGSKA (reference sequence). There are 15 residues in the CDR3. Trimming took off 5 bases at V and 2 bases at J, with 18 bases between the two ends. The CDR3 nucleotides are TGCAGTGCTGGAGGGGTGGGTCCGCCCAACTATGGCTACACCTTC. Translated: CSAGGVGPPNYGYTF.

The rearrangement links TRBV24-1 to TRBJ1-3; D is unresolved. Germline V CDR1 and CDR2: KGHDR, SFDVKD. V dropped 9 bases and J dropped 11 bases, with 19 bases sitting between them. CDR3 length: 13 amino acids. For the CDR3, the DNA is TGTGCCACCCAGTCGGCCTCTGGGAACGCCATATATTTT. It is translated as CATQSASGNAIYF.

The genes are TRBV5-8 and TRBJ2-7; D remains unclear. The CDR3 is 14 amino acids. Looked up from germline, CDR1 is SGHTS and CDR2 is YDEGEE. V was pared by 2 bases and J by 3 bases, with 12 bases between. The CDR3 here is CASSFQDRFYEQYF. The CDR3, as DNA: TGTGCCAGCAGCTTTCAGGACCGCTTCTACGAGCAGTACTTC.

This chain joins TRBV10-1 and TRBJ2-5; a weak D match, TRBD1 (6 bases). The CDR3 is 15 residues long. Deletions cut 7 bases from V and 5 bases from J, with 20 bases between. The germline V gene has CDR1 WNHNN and CDR2 SYGVQD (reference sequence). CDR3 in amino acids: CASNPGQSPGETQYF. CDR3 sequence (DNA): TGCGCCAGCAATCCAGGACAGTCACCGGGGGAGACCCAGTACTTC.

This clonotype was found a few times. Germline is not matched at one junction end, which may reflect a read error. The chain has TRBV7-3 and TRBJ2-7; 9 nucleotides align to TRBD1. Germline values: CDR1 SGHTA, CDR2 FQGTGA. This CDR3 region has 14 residues. CDR3 nucleotides: TGTGCCAGCAGGCGGGACAGGGACTCCTACGAGCGGTACTTC. Protein product: CASRRDRDSYERYF.

This clonotype was detected only a few times. The genes are TRBV25-1 and TRBJ2-7; D tentatively reads TRBD1 or TRBD2 (5 bases each). CDR1 is MGHDK, CDR2 SYGVNS, per germline. The V end lost 1 base, the J end lost 3 bases, and 16 bases lay between the germline ends. There are 16 residues in the CDR3. DNA of the CDR3: TGTGCCAGCAGTGAATCGGGGCTAGCCCATAACTACGAGCAGTACTTC. Translating it yields CASSESGLAHNYEQYF.

Remarks on this clonotype: This may be a read error: a much more frequent sequence differs by one nucleotide. The chain recombines TRBV7-3 with TRBJ2-6; a weak D match, TRBD1 (5 bases). CDR3 length: 13 residues. The germline gives CDR1 SGHTA, CDR2 FQGTGA. CDR3 region: CASRNSGANVLAF. The CDR3 bases are TGTGCCAGCAGAAATTCTGGGGCCAACGTCCTGGCTTTC.

This clonotype was recorded at least ten times. The V gene is TRBV20-1, the J gene TRBJ1-1; perhaps TRBD1 as D (5 bases). Germline V gene sequence: CDR1 DFQATT, CDR2 SNEGSKA (reference sequence). V lost 6 bases to trimming and J lost 10 bases, with 18 bases between them. This CDR3 contains 12 residues. In nucleotides, the CDR3 is TGCAGTGCCAAATCATCGGGGGATGGAGCTTTCTTT. As protein: CSAKSSGDGAFF.

This clonotype has more than one count but fewer than ten. The chain uses TRBV3-1 and TRBJ1-6; D not resolved. Trimming stripped 2 bases from V and 8 bases from J, with 10 bases between. The CDR3 runs 14 residues. Germline V gene lookup returns CDR1 LGHDT and CDR2 YNNKEL (reference sequence). The CDR3 is CASSQRVSDSPLHF. The CDR3 coding sequence is TGTGCCAGCAGCCAAAGGGTGTCGGATTCACCCCTCCACTTT.

A remark on this clonotype: A read error may be the cause here, since a much bigger clone is one base away. V and J are TRBV2 and TRBJ1-4; a possible D gene is TRBD1 (5 bases). The CDR3 totals 15 residues. Trimming pared 5 bases from V and 4 bases from J, leaving 14 bases between. Germline assignment: CDR1 SNHLY and CDR2 FYNNEI. The CDR3 DNA follows: TGTGCCAGCAGTAACTTGCGACAGTATAATGAAAAACTGTTTTTT. It is translated as CASSNLRQYNEKLFF.

This clonotype was recorded many times. The rearrangement joins TRBV29-1 to TRBJ2-7, with D perhaps TRBD2 (6 bases). Germline loops: CDR1 SQVTM, CDR2 ANQGSEA. The CDR3 runs to 12 residues. V lost 6 bases, J lost 2 bases, and 11 bases lay in between. As DNA, the CDR3 is TGCAGCGTCCGACTAGGCACCTACGAGCAGTACTTC. This encodes CSVRLGTYEQYF.

For the CDR3, the DNA is TGTGCCAGCAGGAGACAGGGGGCATTCCCAATTATGAACACTGAAGCTTTCTTT. The encoded protein is CASRRQGAFPIMNTEAFF. The genes are TRBV12-3 or TRBV12-4 and TRBJ1-1; 10 bases agree with TRBD1. The CDR3 extends over 18 amino acids. V trimming: 6 bases; J trimming: 0 bases; junction bases outside the gene matches: 13.

Of note for this clonotype: Germline and junction disagree at one end, which may indicate a read error. The chain combines TRBV10-3 with TRBJ2-7; the match to TRBD2 covers 13 bases. Germline CDR1 ENHRY, CDR2 SYGVKD. The CDR3 is 16 amino acids. The DNA for the CDR3 is TGTGCCAGCAGTGAGTCGACTAGCGGGGGGTCCTACGAGCAGTACTTC. This translates into CASSESTSGGSYEQYF.

This clonotype was seen repeatedly, ten times or more. The chain joins TRBV20-1 to TRBJ1-6; 7 nucleotides agree with TRBD1. Looked up from germline, CDR1 is DFQATT and CDR2 is SNEGSKA (reference sequence). V gave up 7 bases and J gave up 7 bases; unmatched junction bases: 7. This CDR3 comprises 13 residues. In DNA, the CDR3 is TGCAGTGTCAGCCGGGACAGCAATTCACCCCTCCACTTT. Protein product: CSVSRDSNSPLHF.

The chain carries TRBV25-1 and TRBJ1-6; the D gene is possibly TRBD1 (5 bases). Trimming left V 8 bases short and J 7 bases short, with 21 bases between. CDR1 and CDR2 from the germline V gene are MGHDK and SYGVNS. The CDR3 loop spans 16 amino acids. CDR3 residues: CASSQSLGQTNSPLHF. CDR3 nucleotides: TGTGCCAGCTCTCAATCCTTGGGGCAGACCAATTCACCCCTCCACTTT.

This clonotype was counted only a few times. Being one base from a much bigger clone, this may be a read error. The rearrangement joins TRBV7-9 to TRBJ1-2; D gene unclear. The CDR3 has 14 amino acids. Between the trimmed V and J ends, which lost 1 base and 4 bases, there was a span of 10 bases. Germline V gene lookup returns CDR1 SEHNR and CDR2 FQNEAQ (reference sequence). The CDR3 DNA is TGTGCCAGCAGCTTAGAGGTAGCGTCCTATGGCTACACCTTC. Its protein product is CASSLEVASYGYTF.

The chain couples TRBV7-8 to TRBJ1-5; no clear D gene. Germline V gene lookup returns CDR1 SGHVS and CDR2 FQNEAQ. The CDR3 runs to 13 residues. Trimming cost V 5 bases and J 5 bases, with 10 bases left between them. CDR3 nucleotide sequence: TGTGCCAGCAGCCTTGACACCTATCAGCCCCAGCATTTT. Translated: CASSLDTYQPQHF.